This T cell receptor beta chain was documented in a study of T-cell reconstitution after alpha-beta-depleted transplantation in children. Preparation of the TCRbeta library involved a method that used unique molecular identifiers. MiXCR, run by TCRdb on the PCR reads, gives a single entry per CDR3 protein. The sample has a few hundred thousand distinct CDR3 sequences, roughly 22% seen once. This clonotype was seen a handful of times. The junction had 3 bases not matched to a gene; V was cut back by 6 bases and J by 1 base. This CDR3 comprises 14 residues. From germline, CDR1 is LNHDA and CDR2 SQIVND (reference sequence).

The receptor comes from a human donor who donated a stem cell graft to a child with acute myeloid leukemia. This chain links TRBV19 with TRBJ2-3, with TRBD2 matching 8 bases. The sequenced sample was PBMCs from the stem cell graft donor, obtained from the stem cell graft. This chain's CDR3 is CASRGLGRTDTQYF. DNA of the CDR3: TGTGCCAGTAGGGGACTAGGTCGCACAGATACGCAGTATTTT.